Listed below are T cell receptor beta chains from one sample, sequenced in a study of cytomegalovirus exposure and HLA in healthy donors. Assay used: immunoSEQ multiplex PCR; TCRdb lists only in-frame clones, some missing. This table holds approximately 160,000 clones, 75% to 85% found once. Sequencing was done on a sample of PBMCs. The source of these receptors is a male donor in good health and CMV-seropositive. The CDR3 runs from the conserved cysteine through the conserved F or W. A D gene is named only where the DNA matches it firmly. Not all rows give a size; the values are once, few, many and, for expanded clones, a class.

V gene	D gene	J gene	clone size	CDR3 DNA	CDR3 protein
TRBV7-9	-	TRBJ1-1	few	TGTGCCAGCAGCTTAGTGGGGGCCACGAACACTGAAGCTTTCTTT	CASSLVGATNTEAFF
TRBV6-1	TRBD2	TRBJ2-2	-	TGTGCCAGCAGTGAAGATGCGGGGGGGACCGGGGAGCTGTTTTTT	CASSEDAGGTGELFF
TRBV6-5	-	TRBJ1-1	few	TGTGCCAGCAGTTACGGCAGGAATGAAGCTTTCTTT	CASSYGRNEAFF
TRBV7-9	TRBD2	TRBJ2-5	-	TGTGCCAGCAGCTTGGGTAGCGGGCCCGTCGGGGAGGACCAGTACTTC	CASSLGSGPVGEDQYF
TRBV6-6	-	TRBJ2-2	-	TGTGCCAGCAGTTACTCGGCTCTCACCGGGGAGCTGTTTTTT	CASSYSALTGELFF
TRBV5-4	-	TRBJ2-1	-	TGTGCCAGCAGCTTACCGGGGGGCCGAACAAATGAGCAGTTCTTC	CASSLPGGRTNEQFF
TRBV7-8	TRBD2	TRBJ2-2	-	TGTGCCAGCACGGGGGGGCCGGGGACCGGGGAGCTGTTTTTT	CASTGGPGTGELFF
TRBV27	TRBD1	TRBJ2-7	-	TGTGCCAGCAGTTTTAGGACAGGGATCTACGAGCAGTACTTC	CASSFRTGIYEQYF
TRBV6-1	TRBD1	TRBJ2-7	-	TGTGCCAGCAGCCCTGACAGGGCAAGCTCCTACGAGCAGTACTTC	CASSPDRASSYEQYF
TRBV5-8	TRBD1	TRBJ2-7	-	TGTGCCAGCAGCCCCACGGACAGGGACTACGAGCAGTACTTC	CASSPTDRDYEQYF
TRBV7-3	-	TRBJ2-4	once	TGTGCCAGCAGCAACTCTGGGAGTGCGAACATTCAGTACTTC	CASSNSGSANIQYF
TRBV23-1	TRBD1	TRBJ1-2	-	TGCGCCAGCCGGAGCCGGGACAGGGAGGCCTATGGCTACACCTTC	CASRSRDREAYGYTF
TRBV2	-	TRBJ2-5	-	TGTGCCAGCACTGGTGCGAGCCAAGAGACCCAGTACTTC	CASTGASQETQYF
TRBV19	-	TRBJ1-1	-	TGTGCCAGTTCCCGGGTCGGGGGGTACACTGAAGCTTTCTTT	CASSRVGGYTEAFF
TRBV14	-	TRBJ2-7	-	TGTGCCAGCACGGGGTCCACCTCCTACGAGCAGTACTTC	CASTGSTSYEQYF
TRBV6-5	-	TRBJ2-3	-	TGTGCCAGCAGTCTAACCCCAGGGTCCACAGATACGCAGTATTTT	CASSLTPGSTDTQYF
TRBV27	-	TRBJ1-6	-	TGTGCCAGCAGTCACGGACCGGGACAACAAACGGATTCACCCCTCCACTTT	CASSHGPGQQTDSPLHF
TRBV5-4	TRBD2	TRBJ2-1	-	TGTGCCAGCAGCCCTTTAGCGGGGGGGGTCGACAATGAGCAGTTCTTC	CASSPLAGGVDNEQFF
TRBV7-9	-	TRBJ1-1	-	TGTGCCAGCAGCTTAGCGGCGGAGGGTACTGAAGCTTTCTTT	CASSLAAEGTEAFF
TRBV6-4	-	TRBJ2-2	-	TGTGCCAGCAGTGCTCGGGGTACCGGGGAGCTGTTTTTT	CASSARGTGELFF
TRBV6-5	TRBD1	TRBJ1-1	-	TGTGCCAGCAGAGGGCCACAGGGGATGACTGAAGCTTTCTTT	CASRGPQGMTEAFF
TRBV30	TRBD1	TRBJ2-6	-	TGTGCCTGGAGTGGCGGGACAGGGCGGGCCGGGGCCAACGTCCTGACTTTC	CAWSGGTGRAGANVLTF
TRBV10-1	-	TRBJ1-1	-	TGCGCCAGCAGTGAGTCTTGGGGGCCCATGAACACTGAAGCTTTCTTT	CASSESWGPMNTEAFF
TRBV7-9	-	TRBJ2-6	-	TGTGCCAGCAGCTTATCGGGGGCTGGGGCCAACGTCCTGACTTTC	CASSLSGAGANVLTF
TRBV4-1	TRBD2	TRBJ2-7	-	TGCGCCAGCAGCCAGAGGACTAGCGGGGACGAGCAGTACTTC	CASSQRTSGDEQYF
TRBV9	-	TRBJ1-6	-	TGTGCCAGCAGTGAGGAGGGAAGGGGATCACCCCTCCACTTT	CASSEEGRGSPLHF
TRBV15	-	TRBJ2-2	-	TGTGCCACCAGTGCGGCGGCAGCGGGGAACACCGGGGAGCTGTTTTTT	CATSAAAAGNTGELFF
TRBV5-5	-	TRBJ1-1	-	TGTGCCAGCAGCTGGAGCGGCGGGGATACTGAAGCTTTCTTT	CASSWSGGDTEAFF
TRBV30	TRBD1	TRBJ2-3	-	TGTGCCTGGGACACGGGACAGGGAGAATCCGATACGCAGTATTTT	CAWDTGQGESDTQYF
TRBV6-5	-	TRBJ1-1	once	TGTGCCAGCAGTTATCACAGGGCTACTGAAGCTTTCTTT	CASSYHRATEAFF
TRBV5-1	TRBD1	TRBJ2-2	few	TGCGCCAGCAGCACCCGGGACAGTTCGAACACCGGGGAGCTGTTTTTT	CASSTRDSSNTGELFF
TRBV2	-	TRBJ1-5	-	TGTGCCAGCAGGAGGGGGGGGGTTAGCAATCAGCCCCAGCATTTT	CASRRGGVSNQPQHF
TRBV4-3	TRBD1	TRBJ2-7	few	TGCGCCAGCAGCCAAGACCGAGGACAGGGTTACGAGCAGTACTTC	CASSQDRGQGYEQYF
TRBV6-5	TRBD1	TRBJ1-2	-	TGTGCCAGCAGTATGACAGGGGTTAACTATGGCTACACCTTC	CASSMTGVNYGYTF
TRBV6-4	-	TRBJ2-1	-	TGTGCCAGCAGTGACCGTCGACAGAACAATGAGCAGTTCTTC	CASSDRRQNNEQFF
TRBV9	-	TRBJ1-1	once	TGTGCCAGCAGCGTGGGCCATGGGGGGAGGAACACTGAAGCTTTCTTT	CASSVGHGGRNTEAFF
TRBV5-1	TRBD1	TRBJ1-4	few	TGCGCCAGCAGCCGCCGACAGGGAACTAATGAAAAACTGTTTTTT	CASSRRQGTNEKLFF
TRBV7-2	TRBD1	TRBJ1-6	-	TGTGCCAGCAGCTTTAGCCAGGGGGTTCGTTCACCCCTCCACTTT	CASSFSQGVRSPLHF
TRBV7-9	TRBD1	TRBJ1-2	-	TGTGCCAGCAGCCCACGACAGGGCGCTAACTATGGCTACACCTTC	CASSPRQGANYGYTF
TRBV7-8	-	TRBJ2-7	-	TGTGCCAGCAGCCCCCAGGTTCCAGCCGAGCAGTACTTC	CASSPQVPAEQYF
TRBV11-3	-	TRBJ1-1	-	TGTGCCAGCAGCTTAGGGAGTATGAACACTGAAGCTTTCTTT	CASSLGSMNTEAFF
TRBV11-3	-	TRBJ1-5	once	TGTGCCAGCAGCTTAAATCTGGCACAGGGCGGCAATCAGCCCCAGCATTTT	CASSLNLAQGGNQPQHF
TRBV13	TRBD1	TRBJ1-1	-	TGTGCCAGCAGCCACAGGGGGCAGGGGAACACTGAAGCTTTCTTT	CASSHRGQGNTEAFF
TRBV5-6	TRBD1	TRBJ2-7	few	TGTGCCAGCAACGGACAGGGATCCTACGAGCAGTACTTC	CASNGQGSYEQYF
TRBV14	-	TRBJ2-5	-	TGTGCCAGCAGCCAAGCAGGGATCCAAGAGACCCAGTACTTC	CASSQAGIQETQYF
TRBV5-1	-	TRBJ2-2	few	TGCGCCAGCAGTCCAAATCAGGTAGAGCACGGGGAGCTGTTTTTT	CASSPNQVEHGELFF
TRBV10-1	TRBD1	TRBJ2-7	-	TGCGCCAGCAGTGACTCGGGACAGGGTAGATACGAGCAGTACTTC	CASSDSGQGRYEQYF
TRBV5-1	TRBD1	TRBJ2-5	-	TGCGCCAGCAGCCCGCAGACAGGGACCAGGACCCAGTACTTC	CASSPQTGTRTQYF
TRBV5-6	TRBD2	TRBJ2-5	once	TGTGCCAGCAGCTTGGCGGGGGGGGCGAGTGAGCAGTACTTC	CASSLAGGASEQYF
TRBV29-1	-	TRBJ2-7	-	TGCAGCGTTGAGGGGCCTTTAGAGCAGTACTTC	CSVEGPLEQYF
TRBV7-9	TRBD1	TRBJ1-2	-	TGTGCCAGCAGCGCGGTATTACAGGGGGGAGGCTATGGCTACACCTTC	CASSAVLQGGGYGYTF
TRBV5-1	-	TRBJ1-1	-	TGCGCCAGCAGCTTGGAGGGGGGGGAAGCTTTCTTT	CASSLEGGEAFF
TRBV27	-	TRBJ2-2	-	TGTGCCAGCAGTTCGCGGACAGCCGGGGAGCTGTTTTTT	CASSSRTAGELFF
TRBV13	TRBD2	TRBJ2-3	-	TGTGCCAGCAGCACCTTAGCGGGGGGGGAGAGAGCAGATACGCAGTATTTT	CASSTLAGGERADTQYF
TRBV25-1	TRBD1	TRBJ1-1	-	TGTGCCAGCAGACCCCAGGGGGCTGAAGCTTTCTTT	CASRPQGAEAFF
TRBV5-6	-	TRBJ1-6	-	TGTGCCAGCAGCTTGGGAGGCCTTAATTCACCCCTCCACTTT	CASSLGGLNSPLHF
TRBV7-9	-	TRBJ2-2	-	TGTTCCAGCAGCGAGGACAGTCCTAACACCGGGGAGCTGTTTTTT	CSSSEDSPNTGELFF
TRBV9	-	TRBJ2-1	-	TGTGCCAGCACTCCGGTTTCGGGGGTCCATGAGCAGTTCTTC	CASTPVSGVHEQFF
TRBV19	TRBD1	TRBJ2-3	-	TGTGCCAGTAGTCCCAATAGGGCGGACAGGGAGCTAAACACAGATACGCAGTATTTT	CASSPNRADRELNTDTQYF
TRBV5-1	TRBD2	TRBJ2-2	-	TGCGCCAGCGGCTGGACTAGCGGGGGGGCCGGGGAGCTGTTTTTT	CASGWTSGGAGELFF